Given below is one T cell receptor beta chain in context. This sample was taken from a study of blood T cell repertoires in COVID-19. Study context: Spain, Italy and the United States supplied samples that represented acute and convalescent COVID-19. PBMCs, B-cell-depleted T cells, or T cells were the source of the cDNA or gDNA that made up the material.

V lost 2 bases, J lost 6 bases, and 8 bases stayed unmatched. Germline V gene sequence: CDR1 LGHDT, CDR2 YNNKEL (reference sequence). CDR3 length: 15 amino acids. Donors in Cohort 3 counted as recovered after two negative PCRs, clearance, or symptom resolution. Authors' processing steps: Amplifying reference gene primers gave estimates of nucleated cell counts. Clones were sequenced by immunoSEQ multiplex PCR, and TCRdb holds only the in-frame ones, with some missing. D and trimming were read from the DNA, whereas the V and J calls and clone size are those reported in that table. Altogether about 330,000 clones are present, 80% to 90% being singletons, with the ten largest covering about 10%.

Sequenced input: PBMCs or T cells enriched from blood (not recorded which). This TCR came from a woman aged 18-35 years who had recovered from COVID-19. V usage is TRBV3-1 (or the pseudogene TRBV3-2) and J usage is TRBJ2-7; 9 nucleotides agree with TRBD1. CDR3 loop: CASSQTWTGEVEQYF. CDR3 DNA sequence: TGTGCCAGCAGCCAAACCTGGACAGGGGAGGTCGAGCAGTACTTC.